This is a list of T cell receptor beta chains from one sample in a study of CD8+ T cells in alopecia areata. Sequencing was performed with immunoSEQ multiplex PCR; in TCRdb, only in-frame clones are kept and a portion is missing. The table lists approximately 180,000 clones, roughly 60% of them singletons. The sample here was CD4+ T cells sorted from blood, taken at week 0. The source is a human donor with alopecia areata. The CDR3 runs from the conserved cysteine through the conserved F or W. Each record gives: D gene, V gene, clone size, J gene, CDR3 protein, CDR3 DNA. A D gene is named only where the DNA matches it firmly. For some rows the clone size is stated as once, few or many, or as a class when expanded; others skip it.

-	TRBV29-1	-	TRBJ2-5	CSVDVGRETQYF	TGCAGCGTTGACGTAGGGAGAGAGACCCAGTACTTC
-	TRBV29-1	-	TRBJ1-2	CSARTRPNYGYTF	TGCAGCGCCCGCACCCGGCCAAACTATGGCTACACCTTC
TRBD1	TRBV29-1	once	TRBJ2-5	CSVQTGGEAQYF	TGCAGCGTCCAAACAGGGGGAGAGGCCCAGTACTTC
-	TRBV25-1	-	TRBJ2-4	CASSEFQAKNIQYF	TGTGCCAGCAGTGAATTTCAGGCCAAAAACATTCAGTACTTC
-	TRBV7-9	-	TRBJ2-5	CASSWLRGAQETQYF	TGTGCCAGCAGCTGGCTCCGGGGAGCCCAAGAGACCCAGTACTTC
-	TRBV4-3	few	TRBJ2-1	CASSQTPRDEQFF	TGCGCCAGCAGCCAAACCCCACGGGATGAGCAGTTCTTC
-	TRBV29-1	-	TRBJ1-1	CSVRTLDAFF	TGCAGCGTTAGGACACTTGATGCTTTCTTT
TRBD1	TRBV27	-	TRBJ2-7	CASSLGTGAREQYF	TGTGCCAGCAGCCTCGGCACAGGGGCAAGGGAGCAGTACTTC
-	TRBV29-1	once	TRBJ1-2	CSVEHGLWGYTF	TGCAGCGTTGAACACGGCCTATGGGGCTACACCTTC
-	TRBV4-3	few	TRBJ2-1	CASSQESVYSYNEQFF	TGCGCCAGCAGCCAAGAAAGCGTATACTCCTACAATGAGCAGTTCTTC
-	TRBV7-9	-	TRBJ2-3	CASSLDGGGTDTQYF	TGTGCCAGCAGCTTAGACGGGGGAGGCACAGATACGCAGTATTTT
-	TRBV30	-	TRBJ1-1	CAWAGRPRTEAFF	TGTGCCTGGGCTGGACGGCCGCGCACTGAAGCTTTCTTT
TRBD1	TRBV29-1	-	TRBJ2-2	CSTRQGNTGELFF	TGCAGCACTAGACAGGGGAACACCGGGGAGCTGTTTTTT
-	TRBV10-3	-	TRBJ2-3	CAISETGRGDTQYF	TGTGCCATCAGTGAGACCGGACGTGGCGATACGCAGTATTTT
-	TRBV30	-	TRBJ2-1	CAWRVQGMVSNEQFF	TGTGCCTGGAGAGTCCAGGGGATGGTTTCTAATGAGCAGTTCTTC
-	TRBV30	-	TRBJ2-1	CAWSVQTGNEQFF	TGTGCCTGGAGTGTACAAACGGGCAATGAGCAGTTCTTC